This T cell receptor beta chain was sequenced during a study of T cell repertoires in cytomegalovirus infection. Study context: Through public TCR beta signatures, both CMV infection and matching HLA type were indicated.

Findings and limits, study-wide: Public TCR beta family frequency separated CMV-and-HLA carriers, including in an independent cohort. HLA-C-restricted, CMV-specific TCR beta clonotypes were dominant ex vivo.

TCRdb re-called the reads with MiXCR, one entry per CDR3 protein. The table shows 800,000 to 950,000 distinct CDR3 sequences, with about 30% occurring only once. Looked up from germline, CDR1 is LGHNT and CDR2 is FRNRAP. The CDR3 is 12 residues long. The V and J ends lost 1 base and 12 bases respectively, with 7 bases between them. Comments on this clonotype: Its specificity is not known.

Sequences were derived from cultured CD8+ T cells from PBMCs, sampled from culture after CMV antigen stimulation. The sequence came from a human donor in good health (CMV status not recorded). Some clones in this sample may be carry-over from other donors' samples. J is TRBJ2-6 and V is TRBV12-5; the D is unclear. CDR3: CASGLGPPVLTF. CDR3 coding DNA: TGTGCTAGTGGTTTGGGTCCCCCCGTCCTGACTTTC.